This T cell receptor (beta chain) emerged from a study of blood T cell repertoires in COVID-19. In the study overall: The United States, Italy and Spain supplied acute and convalescent COVID-19 samples. Nucleic acid was either cDNA or gDNA, and it came from T cells, B-cell-depleted T cells, or PBMCs.

The CDR3 length is 15 residues. Germline loops: CDR1 SGHRS, CDR2 YFSETQ. Trimming removed 0 bases from V and 8 bases from J; junction bases left unmatched: 10. Original data processing: Estimates of nucleated cell counts were drawn from the amplification of reference gene primers. Sequencing was performed with immunoSEQ multiplex PCR; in TCRdb, only in-frame clones are kept and a portion is missing. That table furnishes V, J and clone size, whereas the DNA furnished D and trimming. Of 20,000 to 25,000 clones listed, around 90% are singletons. The sample was peripheral blood. V is TRBV5-1 and J is TRBJ1-1, with TRBD1 matching 7 bases. The source is a woman aged 70 to 79 with active COVID-19. The CDR3 coding sequence is TGCGCCAGCAGCTTGGAAGGGGGCTCATCACCCGAAGCTTTCTTT. Protein product: CASSLEGGSSPEAFF.